This TCR beta chain was sequenced for a study of breast tumors, draining lymph nodes, adjacent tissues. Breast cancer patients provided tissue from their axillary draining lymph nodes. TCRdb called the multiplex PCR reads again in MiXCR, with one record for every CDR3 protein. This sample has 200,000 to 250,000 distinct CDR3 sequences, with 30% to 35% found just once. Findings and limits, study-wide: Compared with basal-like, luminal-like tumors shared significantly more repertoire with nontumor tissue. Tumor repertoires ranked between lymph nodes and nontumor tissue in diversity, with V and J gene preferences. Findings are consistent with lymph node origin and intratumoral expansion of most tumor T cells.

This clonotype was counted many times. Antigen: not known. The CDR3 contains 17 residues. Trimming cost V 5 bases and J 5 bases; bases outside gene matches: 16. This sequence originates from a female donor with breast cancer. Some clones in this sample may be carry-over from other donors' samples. V and J are TRBV12-3 or TRBV12-4 and TRBJ2-3; 7 bases line up with TRBD2. The sequencing input was axillary lymph node tissue. In nucleotides, the CDR3 is TGTGCCAGCAGTCCGGGGACTACCCTAATGGAGGGAGATACGCAGTATTTT. Translating gives CASSPGTTLMEGDTQYF.